A single sample is the source of the 21 T cell receptor beta chains below, sequenced in a study of control samples from healthy donors and cancer patients. This table comes from immunoSEQ multiplex PCR, and its TCRdb copy is limited to in-frame clones, with some not included. The table records roughly 81,000 clones, approximately 82% of them present only once. Input material: PBMCs. These receptor sequences come from a man aged 60-69 years with head and neck cancer.

The chain employs TRBV19 and TRBJ2-3; the match to TRBD2 covers 8 bases. V lost 1 base, J lost 4 bases, and 7 bases stayed unmatched. The CDR3 is made up of 16 amino acids. Germline V gene lookup returns CDR1 LNHDA and CDR2 SQIVND (reference sequence). This CDR3 reads CASSIGGAGESDTQYF. CDR3 DNA: TGTGCCAGTAGTATAGGAGGAGCGGGAGAATCAGATACGCAGTATTTT.

The chain combines TRBV3-1 (or the pseudogene TRBV3-2) with TRBJ2-1; 9 bases are a match to TRBD2. CDR1 and CDR2 (germline): LGHDT, YNNKEL (reference sequence). This CDR3 is built from 17 residues. J was trimmed by 6 bases and V by 2 bases; bases with no gene match: 11. The CDR3 nucleotides are TGTGCCAGCAGCCAAAGCAAGGGACTAGCAATTTTCAATGAGCAGTTCTTC. Its translation: CASSQSKGLAIFNEQFF.

The rearrangement joins TRBV5-1 to TRBJ2-3, with D unclear. Germline V gene lookup returns CDR1 SGHRS and CDR2 YFSETQ. The V and J ends lost 0 bases and 0 bases respectively, with 8 bases between them. The CDR3 has 15 residues. The CDR3 sequence is CASSLEPSSTDTQYF. Here the CDR3 DNA reads TGCGCCAGCAGCTTGGAACCTAGTAGCACAGATACGCAGTATTTT.

V is TRBV19 and J is TRBJ2-7; the match to TRBD2 covers 7 bases. Trimming cost V 4 bases and J 2 bases; bases outside gene matches: 17. CDR1 and CDR2 from the germline V gene are LNHDA and SQIVND (reference sequence). The CDR3 extends over 18 amino acids. CDR3 amino acids: CASSTSQPQPGGTYEQYF. In nucleotides, the CDR3 is TGTGCCAGTAGTACCTCCCAGCCCCAGCCGGGAGGAACCTACGAGCAGTACTTC.

J is TRBJ1-2 and V is TRBV5-1, with 7 bases lining up with TRBD1. CDR3 length equals 12 residues. Germline trimming cut 4 bases from V and 6 bases from J; bases unmatched to any gene: 3. Germline CDR1 reads SGHRS; CDR2 reads YFSETQ. The CDR3 protein is CASSVDRDGYTF. Written as DNA, the CDR3 is TGCGCCAGCAGCGTCGACAGGGATGGCTACACCTTC.

CDR3 amino acids: CASSYLGNFEQYF. The CDR3 bases are TGTGCCAGCAGTTACTTGGGTAACTTCGAGCAGTACTTC. V is TRBV6-5 and J is TRBJ2-7; D unclear. CDR3 length: 13 amino acids. Germline V gives CDR1 MNHEY, CDR2 SVGAGI. Trimming took 1 base from V and 6 from J, leaving 10 bases between them.

This chain links TRBV2 with TRBJ2-1; 7 bases agree with TRBD2. CDR1 SNHLY and CDR2 FYNNEI come from the germline V gene. The CDR3 sequence is 15 residues long. J was trimmed by 4 bases and V by 8 bases; bases with no gene match: 11. CDR3 loop: CASSPAGFNYNEQFF. CDR3 DNA: TGTGCCAGCTCCCCAGCGGGATTCAATTACAATGAGCAGTTCTTC. Using reference TRBV2 and TRBJ2-1 for the parts outside the CDR3, the full variable domain is EPEVTQTPSHQVTQMGQEVILRCVPISNHLYFYWYRQILGQKVEFLVSFYNNEISEKSEIFDDQFSVERPDGSNFTLKIRSTKLEDSAMYFCASSPAGFNYNEQFFGPGTRLTVL.

The rearrangement uses TRBV2 and TRBJ2-5; D gene ambiguous. Germline V gene lookup returns CDR1 SNHLY and CDR2 FYNNEI. Trimming pared 4 bases from V and 3 bases from J, leaving 15 bases between. The CDR3 covers 15 residues. The CDR3 spells CASSGGLGSKETQYF. In DNA form, the CDR3 reads TGTGCCAGCAGTGGTGGGCTGGGGTCGAAAGAGACCCAGTACTTC.

V is TRBV6-5 and J is TRBJ1-1; tentative D call: TRBD1 (5 bases). CDR1 MNHEY and CDR2 SVGAGI come from the germline V gene. This CDR3 region has 13 residues. Deletions cut 7 bases from V and 1 base from J, with 10 bases between. The CDR3 DNA reads as TGTGCCAGCATCGGGGCTCAGAACACTGAAGCTTTCTTT. It encodes CASIGAQNTEAFF.

The rearrangement joins TRBV24-1 to TRBJ2-1, with no clear D. The CDR3 totals 14 residues. The ends were cut back, 3 bases at V and 11 bases at J, with 16 bases in the middle. Per germline, CDR1 KGHDR and CDR2 SFDVKD. DNA for the CDR3: TGTGCCACCAGTGATAGAAGAAGACCAATGAAGCAGTTCTTC. Translating it yields CATSDRRRPMKQFF.

The CDR3 sequence is CASTPFDSKNEQFF. For the CDR3, the DNA is TGCGCCAGCACCCCGTTCGACTCTAAGAATGAGCAGTTCTTC. The V gene is TRBV5-1, the J gene TRBJ2-1, with D uncertain. The CDR3 sequence is 14 residues long. Trimming pared 6 bases from V and 7 bases from J, leaving 17 bases between. Germline V gene data show CDR1 as SGHRS and CDR2 as YFSETQ.

Comments on this clone: An end of the junction does not agree with germline; a read error may underlie this. The chain has TRBV7-7 and TRBJ2-3; 11 bases line up with TRBD2. Germline values: CDR1 SSHAT, CDR2 FNYEAQ (reference sequence). There are 16 residues in the CDR3. The CDR3 nucleotides read TGTGCTAGCAGCTTAGGGGTGACTAGCGGGGCTGATACGCAGTATTTT. It codes for CASSLGVTSGADTQYF.

The DNA of the CDR3 is TGTGCCAGCAGCCAAGGGAGGTTTGTTGAGCAGTTCTTC. Amino acids: CASSQGRFVEQFF. The V gene is TRBV3-1 (or the pseudogene TRBV3-2), the J gene TRBJ2-1, with D tentatively TRBD2 (5 bases). The V end lost 1 base, the J end lost 9 bases, and 10 bases lay between the germline ends. This CDR3 is 13 amino acids long. Germline CDR1 and CDR2: LGHDT and YNNKEL (reference sequence).

The chain joins TRBV2 to TRBJ2-3; 9 positions agree with TRBD2. Germline CDR1 reads SNHLY; CDR2 reads FYNNEI. CDR3 size: 16 residues. Losses at the gene ends were 4 bases for V and 3 bases for J; bases not matched to a gene: 8. The CDR3 here is CASSGIAGVETDTQYF. The CDR3 bases are TGTGCCAGCAGTGGTATAGCGGGAGTTGAAACAGATACGCAGTATTTT. The entire variable domain, with the rest obtained from reference TRBV2 and TRBJ2-3, is as follows: EPEVTQTPSHQVTQMGQEVILRCVPISNHLYFYWYRQILGQKVEFLVSFYNNEISEKSEIFDDQFSVERPDGSNFTLKIRSTKLEDSAMYFCASSGIAGVETDTQYFGPGTRLTVL.

J is TRBJ2-6 and V is TRBV5-1, with a weak D call TRBD1 (6 bases). Germline CDR1 and CDR2: SGHRS and YFSETQ. V lost 4 bases to trimming and J lost 4 bases, with 12 bases between them. The CDR3 loop spans 15 amino acids. The CDR3 sequence is CASSGRGAGANVLTF. The CDR3 DNA reads TGCGCCAGCAGCGGCAGGGGCGCAGGGGCCAACGTCCTGACTTTC.

This chain connects TRBV7-7 to TRBJ2-5, with D unresolved. The CDR3 length is 13 residues. Trimming took 5 bases from V and 3 from J, leaving 10 bases between them. Germline CDR1 reads SSHAT; CDR2 reads FNYEAQ (reference sequence). The CDR3 sequence is CASSQLPKETQYF. CDR3 DNA: TGTGCCAGCAGCCAACTGCCCAAAGAGACCCAGTACTTC.

This clone has only a few counts. V usage is TRBV28 and J usage is TRBJ2-7; TRBD2 matches at 9 bases. Losses at the gene ends were 6 bases for V and 5 bases for J; bases not matched to a gene: 14. CDR1 and CDR2 (germline): MDHEN, SYDVKM. The CDR3 extends over 16 amino acids. In nucleotides, the CDR3 is TGTGCCAGCAGCCTTGCGGGGCCTAGCGGGATAAACGAGCAGTACTTC. Residues: CASSLAGPSGINEQYF.

This chain links TRBV12-5 with TRBJ1-5, with D uncertain. The CDR3 consists of 17 residues. Germline V gene data show CDR1 as LGHNT and CDR2 as FRNRAP. V shed 2 bases and J shed 4 bases, with 18 bases lying between them. CDR3: CASGLRLPKASNQPQHF. The CDR3 DNA reads TGTGCTAGTGGTTTGCGGCTCCCAAAAGCCTCGAATCAGCCCCAGCATTTT.

DNA of the CDR3: TGTGCTAGTGGTCCCGTGGATTCCATCAGCTCCTACGAGCAGTACTTC. Protein: CASGPVDSISSYEQYF. This chain uses TRBV12-5 with TRBJ2-7; D is uncertain. There are 16 residues in the CDR3. Germline CDR1 LGHNT, CDR2 FRNRAP. Deletions cut 5 bases from V and 0 bases from J, with 17 bases between.

The chain joins TRBV5-1 to TRBJ2-2; TRBD2 might be the D (6 bases). Looked up from germline, CDR1 is SGHRS and CDR2 is YFSETQ. The CDR3 extends over 16 amino acids. Trimming took 3 bases from V and 1 from J, leaving 13 bases between them. The DNA of the CDR3 is TGCGCCAGCAGCTGGGGCCGACTAGGGAACACCGGGGAGCTGTTTTTT. This codes for CASSWGRLGNTGELFF.

The CDR3 here is CASSLARVDTDTQYF. The CDR3 DNA reads as TGCGCCAGCAGCTTGGCCAGGGTGGACACAGATACGCAGTATTTT. The chain links TRBV5-1 to TRBJ2-3; D might be TRBD1 (5 bases). The germline V gene encodes CDR1 SGHRS and CDR2 YFSETQ. V was shortened by 0 bases and J by 2 bases, with 10 bases between the two germline ends. The CDR3 sequence is 15 residues long.